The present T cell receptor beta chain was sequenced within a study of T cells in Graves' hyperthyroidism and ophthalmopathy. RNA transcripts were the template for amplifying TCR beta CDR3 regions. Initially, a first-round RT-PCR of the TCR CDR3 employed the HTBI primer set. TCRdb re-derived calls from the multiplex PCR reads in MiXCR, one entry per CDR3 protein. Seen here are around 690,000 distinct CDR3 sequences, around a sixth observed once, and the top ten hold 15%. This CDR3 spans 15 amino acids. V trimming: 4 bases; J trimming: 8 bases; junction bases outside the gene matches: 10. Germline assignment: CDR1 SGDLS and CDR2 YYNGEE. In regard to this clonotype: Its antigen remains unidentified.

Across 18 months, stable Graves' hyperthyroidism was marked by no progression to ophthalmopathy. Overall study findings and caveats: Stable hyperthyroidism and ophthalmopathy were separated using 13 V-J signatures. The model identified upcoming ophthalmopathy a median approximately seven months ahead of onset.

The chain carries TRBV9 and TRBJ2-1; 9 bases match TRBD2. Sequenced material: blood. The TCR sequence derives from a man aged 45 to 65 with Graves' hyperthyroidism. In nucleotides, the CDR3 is TGTGCCAGCAGCCCTCCGGGACTAGCTATCTATGAGCAGTTCTTC. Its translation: CASSPPGLAIYEQFF.